This TCR beta chain was obtained from a study of somatic mutations in cytotoxic T cells in rheumatoid arthritis. V dropped 2 bases and J dropped 4 bases, with 9 bases sitting between them. The germline CDR1 and CDR2 sequences are SGHNT and YYREEE (reference sequence). This CDR3 contains 13 residues. Method: immunoSEQ multiplex PCR; TCRdb's copy keeps in-frame clones and lacks some. The sample carries about 15,000 clones, 82% recorded once. This clonotype originated in an adult with rheumatoid arthritis. The chain links TRBV5-4 to TRBJ1-1; weak D call: TRBD1 (6 bases). The specimen was CD8+ T cells sorted from blood. The CDR3 DNA is TGTGCCAGCAGCTTACAGGGTACCACTGAAGCTTTCTTT. This translates into CASSLQGTTEAFF.